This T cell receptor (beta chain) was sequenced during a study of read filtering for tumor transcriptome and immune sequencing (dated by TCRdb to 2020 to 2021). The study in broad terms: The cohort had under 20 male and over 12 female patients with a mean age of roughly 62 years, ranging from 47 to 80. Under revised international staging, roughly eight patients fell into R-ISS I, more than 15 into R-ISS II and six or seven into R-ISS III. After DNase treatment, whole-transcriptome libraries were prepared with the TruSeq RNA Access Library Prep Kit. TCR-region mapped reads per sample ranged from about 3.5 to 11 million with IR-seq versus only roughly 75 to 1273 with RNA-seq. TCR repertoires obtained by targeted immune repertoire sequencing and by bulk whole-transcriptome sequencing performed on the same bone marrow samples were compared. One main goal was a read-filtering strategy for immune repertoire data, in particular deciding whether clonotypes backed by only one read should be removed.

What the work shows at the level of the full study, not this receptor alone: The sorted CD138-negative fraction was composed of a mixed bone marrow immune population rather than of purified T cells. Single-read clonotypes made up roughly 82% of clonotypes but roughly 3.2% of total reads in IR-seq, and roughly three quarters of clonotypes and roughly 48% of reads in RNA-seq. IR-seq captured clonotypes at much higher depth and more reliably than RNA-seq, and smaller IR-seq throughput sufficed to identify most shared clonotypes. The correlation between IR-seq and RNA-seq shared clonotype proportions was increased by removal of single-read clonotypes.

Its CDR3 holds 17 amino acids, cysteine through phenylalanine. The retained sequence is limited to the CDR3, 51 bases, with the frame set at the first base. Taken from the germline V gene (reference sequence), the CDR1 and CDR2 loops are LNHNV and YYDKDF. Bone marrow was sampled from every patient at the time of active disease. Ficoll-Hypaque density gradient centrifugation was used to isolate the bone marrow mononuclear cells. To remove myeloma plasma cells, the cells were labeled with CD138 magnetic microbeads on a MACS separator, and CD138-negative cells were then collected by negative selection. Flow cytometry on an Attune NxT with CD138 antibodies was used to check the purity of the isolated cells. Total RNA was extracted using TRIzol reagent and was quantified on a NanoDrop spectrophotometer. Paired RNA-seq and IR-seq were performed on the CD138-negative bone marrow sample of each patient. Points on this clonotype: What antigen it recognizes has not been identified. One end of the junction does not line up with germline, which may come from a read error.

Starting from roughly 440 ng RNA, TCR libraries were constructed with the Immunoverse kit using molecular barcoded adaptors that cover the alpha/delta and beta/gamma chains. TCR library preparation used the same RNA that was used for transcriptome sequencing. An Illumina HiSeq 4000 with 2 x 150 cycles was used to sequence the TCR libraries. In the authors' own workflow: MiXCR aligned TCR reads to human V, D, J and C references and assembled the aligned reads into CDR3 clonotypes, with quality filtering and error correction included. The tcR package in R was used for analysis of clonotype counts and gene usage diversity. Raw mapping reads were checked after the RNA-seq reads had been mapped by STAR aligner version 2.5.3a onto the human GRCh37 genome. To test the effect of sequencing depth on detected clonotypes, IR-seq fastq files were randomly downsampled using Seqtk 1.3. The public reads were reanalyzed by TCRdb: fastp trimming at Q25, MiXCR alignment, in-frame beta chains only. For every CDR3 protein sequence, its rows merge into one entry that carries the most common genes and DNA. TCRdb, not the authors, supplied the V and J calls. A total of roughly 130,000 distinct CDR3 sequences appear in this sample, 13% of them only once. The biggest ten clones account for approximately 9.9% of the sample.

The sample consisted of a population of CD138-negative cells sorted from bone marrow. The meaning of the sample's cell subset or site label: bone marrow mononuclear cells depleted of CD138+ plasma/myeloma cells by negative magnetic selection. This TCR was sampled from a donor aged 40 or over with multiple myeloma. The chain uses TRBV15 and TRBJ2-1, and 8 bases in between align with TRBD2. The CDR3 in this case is CATSRDRNSGIYNELFF. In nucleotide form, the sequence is TGTGCCACCAGCAGAGATCGTAATAGCGGGATCTACAATGAGCTGTTCTTC.